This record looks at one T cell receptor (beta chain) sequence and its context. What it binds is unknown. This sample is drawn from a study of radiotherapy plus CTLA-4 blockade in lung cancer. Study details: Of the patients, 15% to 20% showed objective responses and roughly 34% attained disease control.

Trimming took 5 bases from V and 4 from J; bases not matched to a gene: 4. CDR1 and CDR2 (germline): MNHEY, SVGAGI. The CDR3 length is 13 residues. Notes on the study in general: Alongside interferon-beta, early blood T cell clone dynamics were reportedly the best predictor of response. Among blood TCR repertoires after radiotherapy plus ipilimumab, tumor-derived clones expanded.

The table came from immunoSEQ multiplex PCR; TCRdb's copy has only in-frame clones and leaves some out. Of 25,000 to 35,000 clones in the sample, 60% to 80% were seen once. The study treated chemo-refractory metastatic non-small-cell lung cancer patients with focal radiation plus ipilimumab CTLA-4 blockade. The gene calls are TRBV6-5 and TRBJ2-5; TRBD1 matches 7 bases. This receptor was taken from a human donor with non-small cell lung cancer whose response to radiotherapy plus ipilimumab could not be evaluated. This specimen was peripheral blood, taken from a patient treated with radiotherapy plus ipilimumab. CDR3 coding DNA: TGTGCCAGCAGTGCCCGACAGGGAGAGACCCAGTACTTC. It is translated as CASSARQGETQYF.